This is a list of T cell receptor beta chains from one sample in a study of blood T cell repertoires in COVID-19. Repertoires were generated with immunoSEQ multiplex PCR, while TCRdb's copy carries only in-frame clones and drops some. This table holds around 190,000 clones, 89% found once. The source material was peripheral blood. These receptors came from a man aged 18 to 30 who had recovered from COVID-19. Both conserved end residues are part of each CDR3. The D gene is left open where the match is weak. Some rows mark clone size as missing; the rest say once, few, many or name a class of expanded clone.

V	size	D	J	CDR3	DNA
TRBV7-5	NA	NA	TRBJ2-7	CARSLLTSSYEQYF	TGTGCCAGAAGCTTACTCACCAGCTCCTACGAGCAGTACTTC
TRBV19	NA	TRBD2	TRBJ2-4	CASAKVDLAGEGNIQYF	TGTGCCAGCGCCAAGGTGGACCTAGCGGGAGAAGGGAACATTCAGTACTTC
TRBV7-8	once	TRBD2	TRBJ2-5	CASSSRTRRNYETQYF	TGTGCCAGCAGCTCAAGGACTAGACGAAACTATGAGACCCAGTACTTC
TRBV7-7	NA	NA	TRBJ1-5	CASSLGVNQPQHF	TGTGCTAGCAGCTTGGGCGTCAATCAGCCCCAGCATTTT
TRBV5-4	once	TRBD2	TRBJ2-5	CASSLYEAGAKTQYF	TGTGCCAGCAGCTTGTATGAAGCGGGAGCCAAGACCCAGTACTTC
TRBV7-8	NA	NA	TRBJ2-3	CASSLARNTDTQYF	TGTGCCAGCAGCTTGGCACGAAACACAGATACGCAGTATTTT
TRBV6-5	NA	NA	TRBJ1-2	CASREGRSYTF	TGTGCCAGCAGGGAGGGGAGGAGCTACACCTTC
TRBV6-5	NA	TRBD2	TRBJ2-4	CASRGLGGNIQYF	TGTGCCAGCCGGGGATTGGGAGGGAACATTCAGTACTTC
TRBV4-1	NA	TRBD2	TRBJ2-1	CASSLGLAGVNEQFF	TGCGCCAGCAGCCTGGGACTAGCGGGAGTAAACGAGCAGTTCTTC
TRBV19	once	NA	TRBJ2-1	CASTPTPGVYNEQFF	TGTGCCAGTACTCCCACCCCGGGAGTATACAATGAGCAGTTCTTC
TRBV9	NA	NA	TRBJ1-1	CASSVGSFGNTEAFF	TGTGCCAGCAGCGTGGGGAGCTTCGGGAACACTGAAGCTTTCTTT
TRBV12-5	NA	TRBD1	TRBJ1-1	CASTRTGNTEAFF	TGTGCCTCGACCCGGACAGGGAACACTGAAGCTTTCTTT
TRBV2	NA	NA	TRBJ2-1	CASSVELRSDEQFF	TGTGCCAGCAGTGTCGAACTGCGCTCGGATGAGCAGTTCTTC
TRBV3-1/TRBV3-2	once	TRBD2	TRBJ2-7	CASSQAPKPRAGATYEQYF	TGTGCCAGCAGCCAAGCCCCAAAGCCCCGAGCGGGGGCTACCTACGAGCAGTACTTC
TRBV28	NA	TRBD1	TRBJ2-7	CASSWTGLLYEQYF	TGTGCCAGCAGTTGGACAGGGCTTCTATACGAGCAGTACTTC
TRBV6-5	NA	NA	TRBJ1-1	CASSQTLNTEAFF	TGTGCCAGCAGTCAAACATTGAACACTGAAGCTTTCTTT
TRBV19	NA	TRBD1	TRBJ1-2	CASSSGQGWGGYTF	TGTGCCAGTAGTTCTGGACAGGGATGGGGTGGCTACACCTTC
TRBV7-9	NA	NA	TRBJ2-3	CASSLVSLRNTDTQYF	TGTGCCAGCAGCTTAGTCTCCCTAAGAAACACAGATACGCAGTATTTT
TRBV4-3	once	TRBD1	TRBJ1-4	CASSQASGTGWIGLFF	TGCGCCAGCAGCCAAGCCTCTGGGACAGGGTGGATTGGACTGTTTTTT
TRBV10-3	NA	TRBD1	TRBJ1-1	CAISSYGDRDTEAFF	TGTGCCATCAGTTCTTATGGGGACAGGGATACTGAAGCTTTCTTT
TRBV4-3	NA	NA	TRBJ1-5	CASSQYWEVPGNQPQHF	TGCGCCAGCAGCCAGTACTGGGAGGTGCCAGGGAATCAGCCCCAGCATTTT
TRBV27	few	TRBD1	TRBJ1-6	CASSIRQGKGSPLHF	TGTGCCAGCAGTATCCGACAGGGGAAGGGCTCACCCCTCCACTTT
TRBV3-1/TRBV3-2	NA	NA	TRBJ2-5	CASSHPGVRETQYF	TGTGCCAGCAGCCACCCAGGGGTGAGAGAGACCCAGTACTTC
TRBV19	NA	TRBD2	TRBJ2-1	CASTGLARDEQFF	TGTGCCAGTACAGGACTAGCGAGAGATGAGCAGTTCTTC
TRBV7-6	NA	NA	TRBJ2-1	CASSLGQNNEQFF	TGTGCCAGCAGCTTAGGTCAGAACAATGAGCAGTTCTTC
TRBV6-6	NA	NA	TRBJ1-2	CASIGEIGVWGYGYTF	TGTGCCAGCATAGGTGAAATCGGGGTATGGGGCTATGGCTACACCTTC
TRBV4-3	NA	TRBD1	TRBJ1-4	CASSQDLQGLWEKLFF	TGCGCCAGCAGCCAAGATTTACAGGGGCTGTGGGAAAAACTGTTTTTT
TRBV6-5	NA	TRBD1	TRBJ2-7	CASRGDRGPYEQYF	TGTGCCAGCAGAGGGGACAGGGGGCCCTACGAGCAGTACTTC
TRBV6-1	NA	NA	TRBJ1-5	CASSEPRVQPQHF	TGTGCCAGCAGTGAGCCTCGGGTTCAGCCCCAGCATTTT
TRBV6-2/TRBV6-3	NA	TRBD1	TRBJ1-2	CASSLTGNPYGYTF	TGTGCCAGCAGTTTGACAGGGAACCCCTATGGCTACACCTTC
TRBV5-1	NA	TRBD2	TRBJ2-1	CASSLGPSGVLYNEQFF	TGCGCCAGCAGCTTGGGACCTAGCGGGGTTCTCTACAATGAGCAGTTCTTC
TRBV3-1/TRBV3-2	NA	NA	TRBJ2-1	CASSPMARNEQFF	TGTGCCAGCAGCCCAATGGCAAGAAATGAGCAGTTCTTC
TRBV13	NA	TRBD2	TRBJ2-1	CASSREMTSGRKVNEQFF	TGTGCCAGCAGCCGAGAAATGACTAGCGGGAGAAAGGTCAATGAGCAGTTCTTC
TRBV28	NA	NA	TRBJ1-3	CASSDGGGGSGNTIYF	TGTGCCAGCAGCGACGGGGGGGGCGGCTCTGGAAACACCATATATTTT
TRBV25-1	NA	NA	TRBJ1-5	CASSEAGRFNQPQHF	TGTGCCAGCAGTGAAGCGGGCAGGTTTAATCAGCCCCAGCATTTT
TRBV12-1	NA	NA	TRBJ2-3	CASSPPGLAGVDTQYF	TGTGCCAGCAGCCCTCCGGGACTAGCGGGAGTGGATACGCAGTATTTT
TRBV5-1	NA	NA	TRBJ1-6	CASKESSYNSPLHF	TGCGCCAGCAAGGAGAGCTCCTATAATTCACCCCTCCACTTT
TRBV30	NA	NA	TRBJ1-5	CAWSRGLMNQPQHF	TGTGCCTGGAGTCGGGGATTAATGAATCAGCCCCAGCATTTT
TRBV3-1/TRBV3-2	few	NA	TRBJ1-2	CASSQETAYGYTF	TGTGCCAGCAGCCAAGAGACAGCTTATGGCTACACCTTC
TRBV29-1	NA	NA	TRBJ1-1	CSANKNTEAFF	TGCAGCGCTAACAAGAACACTGAAGCTTTCTTT
TRBV6-5	NA	NA	TRBJ1-5	CASSSGWYQPQHF	TGTGCCAGCAGTTCGGGGTGGTATCAGCCCCAGCATTTT
TRBV4-1	once	TRBD2	TRBJ2-3	CASSQSLLAVNTDTQYF	TGCGCCAGCAGCCAAAGCCTACTAGCGGTCAACACAGATACGCAGTATTTT
TRBV3-1/TRBV3-2	NA	TRBD1	TRBJ2-5	CASSRDRGPETQYF	TGTGCCAGCAGCCGGGACAGGGGTCCTGAGACCCAGTACTTC
TRBV2	many	NA	TRBJ1-5	CASSSSYQPQHF	TGTGCCAGCAGTTCCAGTTATCAGCCCCAGCATTTT
TRBV6-5	NA	NA	TRBJ2-2	CASSYRTGNTGELFF	TGTGCCAGCAGTTACAGGACTGGCAACACCGGGGAGCTGTTTTTT
TRBV29-1	few	TRBD2	TRBJ2-2	CSGGTSGSTGELFF	TGCAGCGGGGGGACTAGCGGGAGCACCGGGGAGCTGTTTTTT
TRBV19	NA	TRBD2	TRBJ2-7	CASRPGEGLGGEQYF	TGTGCCAGTAGGCCCGGCGAAGGACTAGGCGGGGAGCAGTACTTC
TRBV9	NA	NA	TRBJ2-1	CASSVNRLSSYNEQFF	TGTGCCAGCAGCGTTAACCGACTTAGCTCCTACAATGAGCAGTTCTTC
TRBV15	NA	TRBD1	TRBJ2-5	CATSRDRVTGGEETQYF	TGTGCCACCAGCAGAGATCGAGTGACAGGGGGGGAGGAGACCCAGTACTTC
TRBV5-1	few	TRBD2	TRBJ2-7	CASSLALADYDYEQYF	TGCGCCAGCAGCTTGGCACTAGCGGACTACGACTACGAGCAGTACTTC
TRBV6-4	NA	TRBD2	TRBJ2-3	CASSDGGGRDTQYF	TGTGCCAGCAGTGATGGCGGGGGGCGTGATACGCAGTATTTT
TRBV19	NA	NA	TRBJ1-6	CASSLGGSPLHF	TGTGCCAGTAGCTTAGGAGGGTCACCCCTCCACTTT
TRBV28	NA	NA	TRBJ1-1	CASSFRGTMNTEAFF	TGTGCCAGCAGTTTTCGCGGCACCATGAACACTGAAGCTTTCTTT
TRBV19	NA	NA	TRBJ1-1	CASTKRGGNVNTEAFF	TGTGCCAGTACAAAAAGGGGGGGAAATGTGAACACTGAAGCTTTCTTT
TRBV7-8	NA	TRBD1	TRBJ1-2	CASSGTGATYGYTF	TGTGCCAGCAGCGGAACAGGGGCAACCTATGGCTACACCTTC
TRBV11-2	NA	NA	TRBJ1-3	CASSLAGNTIYF	TGTGCCAGCAGCTTAGCAGGGAACACCATATATTTT
TRBV25-1	once	TRBD2	TRBJ2-1	CASKLAGGPEQFF	TGTGCCAGCAAGCTAGCGGGAGGGCCAGAGCAGTTCTTC
TRBV25-1	NA	TRBD1	TRBJ1-1	CASSALTGGENTEAFF	TGTGCCAGCAGTGCCCTAACAGGGGGCGAGAACACTGAAGCTTTCTTT
TRBV3-1/TRBV3-2	NA	TRBD1	TRBJ1-6	CASSRGGTDNSPLHF	TGTGCCAGCAGCCGAGGGGGGACAGATAATTCACCCCTCCACTTT
TRBV7-2	NA	TRBD1	TRBJ2-5	CASSFTISRQGGQKTQYF	TGTGCCAGCAGCTTTACCATCTCTAGACAGGGGGGGCAGAAGACCCAGTACTTC